What follows describes a single T cell receptor (beta chain). At one end the junction does not follow the germline gene, possibly because of a read error. In germline, CDR1 is SGHTA, CDR2 FQGNSA. The CDR3 length is 14 residues. CDR3 and TCR beta VDJ profiling relied on genomic DNA as the template. One entry per CDR3 protein, called by TCRdb with MiXCR from the reads. The data contain 310,000 or so distinct CDR3 sequences, 45% to 65% of them singletons. An expansion of CD8+CD57+ cells by flow cytometry had been shown in patients chosen for sequencing. Severe acquired aplastic anemia was present in every patient. Among the patients, none had received any therapy at the time of blood sampling. This sample was taken from a study of CD8+CD57+ T cells in acquired aplastic anemia. Study context: Mean DNA quantity obtained from sorted CD4+ and CD8+ cells was approximately 3 ug.

The sequenced sample was sorted CD4+, CD8+, or CD8+CD57+ T cells (not recorded which) from PBMCs. The chain recombines TRBV7-2 with TRBJ1-2; D unresolved. The receptor's source is a human donor with aplastic anemia. The CDR3 bases are TGCGCCAGCAGCCAAGATCAGGCCAAAGGCGGCTACACCTTC. It yields the protein CASSQDQAKGGYTF.